This record covers a single TCR beta chain. What antigen it recognizes has not been identified. One base away there is no much larger clone; base qualities are not given. TCR repertoires of sorted CD4+ and CD8+ blood T cells from severe aplastic anemia patients and healthy subjects were deep-sequenced in the study. Ficoll-Paque density gradient centrifugation was used to isolate peripheral blood mononuclear cells. Before DNA extraction, CD4+ and CD8+ T cells were sorted by FACS or by magnetic beads. The data derive from a study of CD8+CD57+ T cells in acquired aplastic anemia (dated by TCRdb to the late 2010s). For the wider study: DNA extracted from sorted CD4+ and CD8+ cells had a mean of approximately 3.5 ug, with a range of roughly 0.19 to 27.4 ug.

TCR beta VDJ combination and CDR3 sequence profiling used genomic DNA as the template. TCR repertoire sequencing was run on an Illumina HiSeq 2000. The paper's processing steps were these. TRBV/TRBJ rearrangement plots, CDR3 size and DJ length profiles, and Simpson's diversity index were used to assess repertoires. The most abundant DNA sequence in the deep sequencing data was defined as the immunodominant clone. CDR3 amino acid sequences were checked for sharing across subjects and were also compared against the VDJdb database and published repertoires. The public sequencing data were trimmed at Q25 with fastp and processed into clonotypes with MiXCR by TCRdb, which kept only in-frame beta chains. Here each entry gathers all rows of one CDR3 protein and keeps the most common genes and DNA. The V and J calls and clone size come from TCRdb's table, not from the authors' own analysis. In this sample the table shows roughly 180,000 distinct CDR3 sequences, about 64% of which occur a single time. Just over 45% of the sample is in the top ten clones.

What the work shows at the level of the full study, not this receptor alone: Patients and healthy controls showed no significant difference in CD8+ Simpson's diversity (P=0.060). Around 27 CD8+ CDR3 sequences were shared between patients and controls but appeared highly expressed in patients and within their immunodominant clones.

The sequenced sample was sorted CD4+, CD8+, or CD8+CD57+ T cells (not recorded which) from PBMCs. The receptor was isolated from a human donor with severe aplastic anemia or a healthy control (not recorded which).

The CDR3 has the sequence CATATGAYGYTF. The DNA sequence is as follows: TGTGCCACCGCGACAGGAGCGTATGGCTACACCTTC. Recombination connected TRBV15 to TRBJ1-2; TRBD1 is perhaps the D gene, given 6 matching bases. The germline ends are 12 bases apart after V is trimmed by 8 bases and J by 5 bases. For CDR1 and CDR2, the germline V gene (reference sequence) lists LNHNV and YYDKDF. Reading from cysteine to phenylalanine, the CDR3 counts 12 amino acids. Here the CDR3 DNA is all that survives: 36 bases in frame from base 1.